The 14 T cell receptor beta chains below come from one sample, sequenced in a study of blood T cell repertoires in COVID-19. The protocol was immunoSEQ multiplex PCR, while the TCRdb copy is restricted to in-frame clones and leaves out a portion. The table shows around 130,000 clones, with about nine tenths occurring only once. Source material: peripheral blood. The receptors were sampled from a man in his fifties or sixties with active COVID-19.

The V and J genes are TRBV9 and TRBJ2-1; 9 bases match TRBD2. The germline gives CDR1 SGDLS, CDR2 YYNGEE. The length of the CDR3 is 16 residues. Germline trimming cut 3 bases from V and 4 bases from J; bases unmatched to any gene: 8. CDR3 DNA: TGTGCCAGCAGCGAGGGATCTAGCGGGGTATACAATGAGCAGTTCTTC. It is translated as CASSEGSSGVYNEQFF.

The V and J genes are TRBV5-1 and TRBJ2-7, with D tentatively TRBD2 (5 bases). The CDR3 consists of 15 residues. V lost 0 bases and J lost 4, with 14 bases in between. Germline-derived CDR1 and CDR2 are SGHRS and YFSETQ. DNA for the CDR3: TGCGCCAGCAGCTTGGCAGGACTCTTGGGGTACGAGCAGTACTTC. Translating it yields CASSLAGLLGYEQYF.

In nucleotides, the CDR3 is TGTGCCAGCAGTTTCCGTCTGGCGGGAGGCACAGATACGCAGTATTTT. It is translated as CASSFRLAGGTDTQYF. The V call is TRBV27, the J call TRBJ2-3; 7 bases align to TRBD2. J gave up 1 base and V 3 bases, and 7 bases lay outside the gene matches. From germline, CDR1 is MNHEY and CDR2 SMNVEV (reference sequence). The CDR3 consists of 16 residues.

The chain employs TRBV18 and TRBJ2-6, with 7 bases identical to TRBD2. Trimming took 2 bases from V and 9 from J; bases not matched to a gene: 1. The CDR3 is made up of 13 amino acids. The germline V gene encodes CDR1 KGHSH and CDR2 LQKENI. Here the CDR3 reads CASSPGRGNVLTF. The CDR3 region has the DNA TGTGCCAGCTCACCAGGGAGGGGCAACGTCCTGACTTTC.

The chain uses TRBV6-5 and TRBJ2-7; 8 bases match TRBD1. The CDR3 runs to 14 residues. The germline CDR1 and CDR2 sequences are MNHEY and SVGAGI. Germline trimming cut 5 bases from V and 1 base from J; bases unmatched to any gene: 4. DNA of the CDR3: TGTGCCAGCAGTACCGACAGGGGATCCTACGAGCAGTACTTC. Protein sequence: CASSTDRGSYEQYF.

The gene calls are TRBV2 and TRBJ2-1, with 8 positions matching TRBD1. The V segment lost 5 bases and the J segment 5 bases; nucleotides outside the gene matches: 2. CDR3 size: 13 residues. Germline V CDR1 and CDR2: SNHLY, FYNNEI. The CDR3 region is CASSSTGDNEQFF. CDR3 nucleotides: TGTGCCAGCAGTTCGACAGGGGACAATGAGCAGTTCTTC.

J is TRBJ1-3 and V is TRBV12-3 or TRBV12-4; 8 nucleotides line up with TRBD1. The CDR3 contains 13 residues. V lost 8 bases, J lost 3 bases, and 3 bases stayed unmatched. CDR3 bases: TGTGCCAGCGACAGGGGAGGTGGAAACACCATATATTTT. Translation gives CASDRGGGNTIYF.

V is TRBV28 and J is TRBJ1-2; a possible D gene is TRBD1 (5 bases). Looked up from germline, CDR1 is MDHEN and CDR2 is SYDVKM. The CDR3 totals 15 residues. V was pared by 6 bases and J by 1 base, with 15 bases between. CDR3 sequence: CASSSGVTDNYGYTF. The CDR3 coding sequence is TGTGCCAGCAGCTCGGGGGTTACGGATAACTATGGCTACACCTTC.

The chain is built from TRBV5-1 and TRBJ1-4; 8 bases are a match to TRBD1. CDR1 is SGHRS, CDR2 YFSETQ, per germline. This CDR3 contains 14 residues. V was clipped by 3 bases and J by 7 bases; unmatched bases: 5. The CDR3 bases are TGCGCCAGCAGCTGGACAGGGATCGGTGAAAAACTGTTTTTT. Translation: CASSWTGIGEKLFF.

This clone was seen only once. V gene TRBV7-2 combines with J gene TRBJ2-2; TRBD1 aligns across 7 bases. Trimming cost V 6 bases and J 0 bases; bases outside gene matches: 4. Germline CDR1 and CDR2: SGHTA and FQGNSA. The CDR3 runs 15 residues. The CDR3 loop is CASRTQGTNTGELFF. DNA of the CDR3: TGTGCCAGCAGGACACAGGGGACGAACACCGGGGAGCTGTTTTTT.

This CDR3 is CASSQTGGSYEQYF. The CDR3 coding sequence is TGTGCCAGCAGTCAAACAGGGGGCTCCTACGAGCAGTACTTC. This rearrangement joins TRBV6-5 to TRBJ2-7; 8 bases are shared with TRBD1. Germline trimming cut 5 bases from V and 0 bases from J; bases unmatched to any gene: 3. Germline CDR1 and CDR2: MNHEY and SVGAGI. CDR3 length: 14 residues.

V gene TRBV6-5 combines with J gene TRBJ2-2; TRBD2 agrees at 9 bases. V lost 2 bases, J lost 9 bases, and 10 bases stayed unmatched. Germline V CDR1 and CDR2: MNHEY, SVGAGI. The CDR3 is 16 residues long. The CDR3 DNA reads as TGTGCCAGCAGTTACAATGAGCGGGAGGTCAATAGGGAGCTGTTTTTT. Protein: CASSYNEREVNRELFF.

The rearrangement links TRBV9 to TRBJ2-3; 10 bases fit TRBD2. CDR1 is SGDLS, CDR2 YYNGEE, per germline. The CDR3 loop spans 16 amino acids. V lost 0 bases, J lost 2 bases, and 3 bases stayed unmatched. Here the CDR3 DNA reads TGTGCCAGCAGCGTAGATAGCGGGGGGAACACAGATACGCAGTATTTT. This codes for CASSVDSGGNTDTQYF. Based on the CDR3 plus reference TRBV9 and TRBJ2-3, the full variable domain is DSGVTQTPKHLITATGQRVTLRCSPRSGDLSVYWYQQSLDQGLQFLIQYYNGEERAKGNILERFSAQQFPDLHSELNLSSLELGDSALYFCASSVDSGGNTDTQYFGPGTRLTVL.

J is TRBJ2-3 and V is TRBV7-2, with TRBD2 identical over 8 bases. Unmatched junction bases numbered 2, after V lost 5 bases and J lost 1 base. Per the germline V gene, CDR1 is SGHTA and CDR2 is FQGNSA. The CDR3 has 14 amino acids. The CDR3 DNA reads TGTGCCAGCAGCGACGGGGGGGGCACAGATACGCAGTATTTT. This codes for CASSDGGGTDTQYF.